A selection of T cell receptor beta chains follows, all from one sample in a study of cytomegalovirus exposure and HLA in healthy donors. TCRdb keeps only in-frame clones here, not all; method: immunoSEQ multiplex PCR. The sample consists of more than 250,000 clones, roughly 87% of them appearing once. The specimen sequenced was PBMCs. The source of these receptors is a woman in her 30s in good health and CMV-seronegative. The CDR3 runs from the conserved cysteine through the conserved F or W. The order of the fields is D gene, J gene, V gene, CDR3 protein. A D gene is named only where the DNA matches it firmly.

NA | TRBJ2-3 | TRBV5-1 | CASSLFGYSTDTQYF
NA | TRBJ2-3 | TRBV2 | CAIHRVENTDTQYF
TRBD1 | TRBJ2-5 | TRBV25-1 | CASAHGQGRETQYF
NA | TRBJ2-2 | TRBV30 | CAWATTGELFF
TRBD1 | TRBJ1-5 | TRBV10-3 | CAISEGQDSNQPQHF
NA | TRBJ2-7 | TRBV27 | CASSLSRGAYEQYF
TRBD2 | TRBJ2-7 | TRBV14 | CASSQDPGLGLYEQYF
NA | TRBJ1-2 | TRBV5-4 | CASSSTGTLDGYTF
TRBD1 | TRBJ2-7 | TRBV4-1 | CASSHPGTGDYEQYF
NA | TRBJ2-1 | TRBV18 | CASSTTVSSYNEQFF
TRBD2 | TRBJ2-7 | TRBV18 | CASSTASGSPPDF
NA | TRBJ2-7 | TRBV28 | CASNFQGSYEQYF
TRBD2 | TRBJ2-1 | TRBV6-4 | CASSASGSADEQFF
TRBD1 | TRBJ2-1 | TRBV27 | CASTTTTGGNEQFF
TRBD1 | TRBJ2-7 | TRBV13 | CASSFLGQGSYEQYF
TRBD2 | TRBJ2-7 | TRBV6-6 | CASSQAGVGEQYF
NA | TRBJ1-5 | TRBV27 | CASSFKVNQPQHF
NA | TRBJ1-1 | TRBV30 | CAWNPGSLGTEAFF
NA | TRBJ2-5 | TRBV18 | CASSPQGSPKETQYF
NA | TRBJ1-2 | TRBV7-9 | CASSLDPGHGYTF
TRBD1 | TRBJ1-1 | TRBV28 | CASSLGRGGKIVAFF
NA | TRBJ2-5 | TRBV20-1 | CSAVGETQYF
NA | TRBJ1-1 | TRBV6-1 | CASSVENTMNTEAFF
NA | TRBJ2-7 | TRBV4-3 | CASRESGAPAYEQYF
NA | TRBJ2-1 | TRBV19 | CASSIGTNNEQFF
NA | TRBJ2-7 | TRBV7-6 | CASSALGPSYEQYF
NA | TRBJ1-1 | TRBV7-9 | CASRPLNTEAFF
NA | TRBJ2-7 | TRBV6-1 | CASSEAGFLSSYEQYF
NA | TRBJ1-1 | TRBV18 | CASSMNTEAFF
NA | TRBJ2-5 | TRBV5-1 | CASSLKRQETQYF
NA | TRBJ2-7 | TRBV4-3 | CASSQDPRALEQYF
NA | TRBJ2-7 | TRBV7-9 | CASSSTTRAGEQYF
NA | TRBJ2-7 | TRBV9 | CASSVATANSFYEQYF
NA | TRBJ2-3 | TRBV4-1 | CASSQDPSSLFDTQYF
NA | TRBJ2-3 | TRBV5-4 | CASSLGPLASPDTQYF
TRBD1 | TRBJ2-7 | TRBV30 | CAWLGDSTTYEQYF
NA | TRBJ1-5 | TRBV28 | CATMFRIREDQPQHF
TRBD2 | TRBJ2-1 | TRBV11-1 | CASSLTILAGGLNEQFF
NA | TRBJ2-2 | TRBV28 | CASGLGRIRAGELFF
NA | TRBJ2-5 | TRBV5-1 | CASSLGVYQETQYF
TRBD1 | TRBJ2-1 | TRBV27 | CASTHLQGIAEQFF
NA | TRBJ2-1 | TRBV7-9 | CASSPVGGRTYNEQFF
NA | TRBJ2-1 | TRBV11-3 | CASSGPGTGKNNEQFF
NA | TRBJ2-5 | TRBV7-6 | CASSLYWEQETQYF
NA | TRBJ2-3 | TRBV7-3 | CASSSEAPDTQYF
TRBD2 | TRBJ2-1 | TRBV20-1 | CSARGGTEQFF
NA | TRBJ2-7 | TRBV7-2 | CASSLGTLEQYF
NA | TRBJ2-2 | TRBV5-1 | CASSLVAQTLPHGELFF